The clone carrying this T cell receptor (beta chain) is medium-sized. Its antigen is not known. The read ends 3 residues before the CDR3 terminus; that terminus is restored from the germline J gene. Assay: immunoSEQ multiplex PCR; the TCRdb copy retains only in-frame clones and omits some. The sample includes some 45,000 clones, none of them occurring once. The sample is drawn from a study of T cell clonality in common variable immunodeficiency. Overall study findings and caveats: Common variable immunodeficiency TCR beta sequences reportedly had fewer deletions and N-nucleotide insertions. Repertoire-complication correlations in CVID were limited by patient heterogeneity. Fewer TCRbeta clones were shared among CVID subjects than controls.

CDR1 and CDR2 (germline): KGHDR, SFDVKD. J was trimmed by 3 bases and V by 9 bases; bases with no gene match: 19. This CDR3 is 20 amino acids long. Both groups were predominantly of Caucasian heritage. This sequence originates from a person aged 18 to 75 in good health. The chain has TRBV24-1 and TRBJ2-3; 14 positions match TRBD2. Sample: peripheral blood mononuclear cells. The CDR3 here is CATSQDTGGTSGRETDTQYF. CDR3 bases read: TGTGCCACCTCCCAGGATACGGGGGGGACTAGCGGGAGAGAAACAGATACG.